One sample yielded the 24 T cell receptor beta chains listed below, sequenced in a study of blood T cell repertoires in COVID-19. The assay was immunoSEQ multiplex PCR, and TCRdb's table has in-frame clones only and misses some. The table lists more than 50,000 clones, approximately 85% of them singletons. Input material: peripheral blood. Receptor source: a human donor in a cohort sampled during active COVID-19.

The DNA for the CDR3 is TGTGCCATCAGTGAAGAGGGAGTCTTAACTGAAGCTTTCTTT. Translated: CAISEEGVLTEAFF. V gene TRBV10-3 combines with J gene TRBJ1-1; no clear D gene. Germline CDR1 is ENHRY and CDR2 is SYGVKD. The CDR3 sequence is 14 residues long. Trimming took 3 bases from V and 5 from J, leaving 13 bases between them.

The chain employs TRBV6-5 and TRBJ1-2, with TRBD1 matching 11 bases. The V and J ends lost 6 bases and 2 bases, in that order; junction bases with no gene match: 2. The CDR3 length is 14 residues. Germline V gives CDR1 MNHEY, CDR2 SVGAGI. As DNA, the CDR3 is TGTGCCAGCAGGCGGGACAGGGGGAACTATGGCTACACCTTC. Residues: CASRRDRGNYGYTF.

This clone is a singleton in its sample. This sequence joins TRBV4-1 and TRBJ2-7, with D perhaps matching TRBD2 (5 bases). Germline CDR1 reads MGHRA; CDR2 reads YSYEKL. The CDR3 has 17 amino acids. Trimming stripped 4 bases from V and 3 bases from J, with 22 bases between. For the CDR3, the DNA is TGCGCCAGCAGCCCTAGCTTCTCGTTAGGCACCCTCTACGAGCAGTACTTC. Protein sequence: CASSPSFSLGTLYEQYF.

The rearrangement uses TRBV3-1 (or the pseudogene TRBV3-2) and TRBJ1-4, with 11 bases identical to TRBD1. CDR1 LGHDT and CDR2 YNNKEL come from the germline V gene (reference sequence). Losses at the gene ends were 6 bases for V and 8 bases for J; bases not matched to a gene: 5. This CDR3 contains 14 residues. DNA for the CDR3: TGTGCCAGCAGAGGTGGACAGGGGGCGGAAAAACTGTTTTTT. Residues: CASRGGQGAEKLFF.

The rearrangement joins TRBV18 to TRBJ1-1; D gene uncertain. The CDR3 has 14 residues. V shed 6 bases and J shed 0 bases, with 11 bases lying between them. Germline lookup yields CDR1 KGHSH and CDR2 LQKENI. The CDR3 loop reads CASSSGSVNTEAFF. The CDR3 bases are TGTGCCAGCTCCTCGGGTTCCGTGAACACTGAAGCTTTCTTT.

The chain has TRBV5-4 and TRBJ2-1, with D tentatively TRBD2 (7 bases). The CDR3 totals 12 residues. Germline CDR1 and CDR2: SGHNT and YYREEE (reference sequence). Trimming removed 4 bases from V and 15 bases from J, with 17 bases in between. CDR3 nucleotides: TGTGCCAGCAGCCCCCCGACCGGGGGGCTGTTCTTC. It encodes CASSPPTGGLFF.

The rearrangement links TRBV11-3 to TRBJ2-1; tentative D call: TRBD2 (6 bases). The CDR3 has 13 residues. V shed 5 bases and J shed 9 bases, with 14 bases lying between them. CDR1 and CDR2 (germline): SGHNT, YENEEA. The CDR3 loop is CASSLAWEAEQFF. The CDR3 nucleotides read TGTGCCAGCAGCCTGGCGTGGGAGGCTGAGCAGTTCTTC.

The chain couples TRBV7-9 to TRBJ2-7; 11 bases fit TRBD1. In germline, CDR1 is SEHNR, CDR2 FQNEAQ (reference sequence). The CDR3 is 17 amino acids. The trim removed 5 bases at V and 0 bases at J, leaving 9 bases unmatched. CDR3 sequence (DNA): TGTGCCAGCAGCCCGAGGACAGGGGGCTCCAACTCCTACGAGCAGTACTTC. It encodes CASSPRTGGSNSYEQYF.

The V call is TRBV9, the J call TRBJ2-1; possible D gene TRBD2, 6 bases. CDR1 and CDR2 (germline): SGDLS, YYNGEE. The CDR3 has 14 residues. Trimming left V 3 bases short and J 8 bases short, with 15 bases between. The DNA for the CDR3 is TGTGCCAGCAGCGGTACACCTAGCGCCGATGAGCAGTTCTTC. It translates to CASSGTPSADEQFF.

The V gene is TRBV1, the J gene TRBJ1-1; TRBD1 was called by the table and not checked on the DNA. TRBV1 is annotated as a pseudogene. The CDR3 has 17 amino acids. In DNA form, the CDR3 reads TGCACCAGCAGCCACGTCGCGGGACAGGGGAATCGGACTGAAGCTTTCTTT. Translation: CTSSHVAGQGNRTEAFF.

The chain joins TRBV9 to TRBJ2-6, with D uncertain. This CDR3 is 15 amino acids long. CDR1 is SGDLS, CDR2 YYNGEE, per germline. Trimming removed 4 bases at V and 1 base at J, with 9 bases between. CDR3 region: CASSTRWSGANVLTF. The CDR3 nucleotides are TGTGCCAGCAGCACCCGGTGGTCTGGGGCCAACGTCCTGACTTTC.

J is TRBJ2-7 and V is TRBV5-6; D call uncertain. The length of the CDR3 is 16 residues. CDR1 is SGHDT and CDR2 is YYEEEE in the germline V gene. V lost 6 bases and J 3 bases, leaving 22 bases between the germline ends. CDR3 sequence (DNA): TGTGCCAGCATGTTTTACAGCCCTACCGAGATCTACGAGCAGTACTTC. This gives the protein CASMFYSPTEIYEQYF.

The rearrangement joins TRBV4-3 to TRBJ2-1, with TRBD1 identical over 7 bases. Per the germline V gene, CDR1 is LGHNA and CDR2 is YSLEER. V shed 11 bases, J shed 7 bases, and the junction held 14 bases outside the gene matches. The CDR3 has 14 amino acids. The CDR3 sequence: CAGGPKTGRNEQFF. The CDR3, as DNA: TGCGCCGGGGGTCCAAAGACAGGGAGAAATGAGCAGTTCTTC.

The rearrangement uses TRBV7-2 and TRBJ1-3; no clear D. Germline V gene data show CDR1 as SGHTA and CDR2 as FQGNSA. The germline V and J ends were trimmed by 5 bases and 2 bases, with 16 bases remaining between them. This CDR3 region has 16 residues. The DNA of the CDR3 is TGTGCCAGCAGCCCATGGGCCGGTTCGGCTGGAAACACCATATATTTT. Translating it yields CASSPWAGSAGNTIYF.

The chain employs TRBV11-2 and TRBJ2-1; TRBD1 is a possible D gene (6 bases). This CDR3 is 15 amino acids long. The germline CDR1 and CDR2 sequences are SGHAT and FQNNGV. Trimming removed 2 bases from V and 5 bases from J, with 13 bases in between. The CDR3 DNA reads as TGTGCCAGCAGCTTATTTGACAGGAGCAACAATGAGCAGTTCTTC. Residues: CASSLFDRSNNEQFF.

The CDR3 is CASSPVLENEQFF. The CDR3 DNA sequence: TGTGCCAGCTCACCCGTACTAGAAAATGAGCAGTTCTTC. This sequence joins TRBV18 and TRBJ2-1; D is possibly TRBD2 (5 bases). The CDR3 consists of 13 residues. Germline-derived CDR1 and CDR2 are KGHSH and LQKENI. Trimming cost V 3 bases and J 7 bases, with 10 bases left between them.

V usage is TRBV6-6 and J usage is TRBJ1-4; tentative D call: TRBD1 (5 bases). The germline V gene encodes CDR1 MNHNY and CDR2 SVGAGI (reference sequence). CDR3 length: 14 residues. Trimming stripped 5 bases from V and 5 bases from J, with 12 bases between. DNA of the CDR3: TGTGCCAGCAGTCTCCTTGGACAAAATGAAAAACTGTTTTTT. Residues: CASSLLGQNEKLFF.

The chain carries TRBV3-1 (or the pseudogene TRBV3-2) and TRBJ2-4, with a tentative D call TRBD1 (6 bases). Germline CDR1 is LGHDT and CDR2 is YNNKEL (reference sequence). Trimming cost V 3 bases and J 5 bases, with 8 bases left between them. This CDR3 is built from 13 residues. This chain's CDR3 is CASSQRTENIQYF. The CDR3 nucleotides read TGTGCCAGCAGCCAGAGGACAGAAAACATTCAGTACTTC.

The chain carries TRBV12-3 or TRBV12-4 and TRBJ1-2; weak D call: TRBD1 (5 bases). Trimming removed 7 bases from V and 5 bases from J, with 14 bases in between. The CDR3 has 13 residues. DNA for the CDR3: TGTGCCAGCAATCCCGGGGGGGGATATGGCTACACCTTC. It specifies CASNPGGGYGYTF.

V is TRBV24-1 and J is TRBJ2-1, with 16 positions matching TRBD2. Germline V CDR1 and CDR2: KGHDR, SFDVKD. The CDR3 length is 19 residues. Germline trimming cut 7 bases from V and 8 bases from J; bases unmatched to any gene: 16. CDR3: CATSAGTSGLAGGPDEQFF. The DNA of the CDR3 is TGTGCCACCAGCGCCGGGACATCGGGACTAGCGGGGGGGCCGGATGAGCAGTTCTTC.

The gene calls are TRBV9 and TRBJ2-3; TRBD1 might be the D (6 bases). CDR1 SGDLS and CDR2 YYNGEE come from the germline V gene. The germline V and J ends were trimmed by 4 bases and 1 base, with 13 bases remaining between them. The CDR3 extends over 15 amino acids. Here the CDR3 reads CASSTLTGRTDTQYF. The CDR3 DNA sequence: TGTGCCAGCAGCACATTGACAGGACGCACAGATACGCAGTATTTT.

V and J are TRBV4-1 and TRBJ2-7, with a possible D match to TRBD1 (6 bases). The CDR3 runs to 13 residues. V was cut by 2 bases and J by 4 bases, with 9 bases left in between. Germline V gene lookup returns CDR1 MGHRA and CDR2 YSYEKL. CDR3 DNA: TGCGCCAGCAGCCAAAAAGGGGGTTACGAGCAGTACTTC. Translation: CASSQKGGYEQYF.

This clone was detected a few times. The chain has TRBV4-1 and TRBJ1-5; D remains ambiguous. CDR3 size: 17 residues. The V and J ends lost 1 base and 2 bases respectively, with 15 bases between them. Per the germline V gene, CDR1 is MGHRA and CDR2 is YSYEKL. DNA of the CDR3: TGCGCCAGCAGCCAAGGCTGGACTGGAGATGGCAATCAGCCCCAGCATTTT. Translated, it gives CASSQGWTGDGNQPQHF.

J is TRBJ1-3 and V is TRBV3-1 (or the pseudogene TRBV3-2); tentative D call: TRBD1 (5 bases). The CDR3 loop spans 15 amino acids. V was cut by 0 bases and J by 3 bases, with 9 bases left in between. In germline, CDR1 is LGHDT, CDR2 YNNKEL (reference sequence). CDR3 loop: CASSQDRVGGNTIYF. As DNA, the CDR3 is TGTGCCAGCAGCCAAGACAGGGTTGGTGGAAACACCATATATTTT.